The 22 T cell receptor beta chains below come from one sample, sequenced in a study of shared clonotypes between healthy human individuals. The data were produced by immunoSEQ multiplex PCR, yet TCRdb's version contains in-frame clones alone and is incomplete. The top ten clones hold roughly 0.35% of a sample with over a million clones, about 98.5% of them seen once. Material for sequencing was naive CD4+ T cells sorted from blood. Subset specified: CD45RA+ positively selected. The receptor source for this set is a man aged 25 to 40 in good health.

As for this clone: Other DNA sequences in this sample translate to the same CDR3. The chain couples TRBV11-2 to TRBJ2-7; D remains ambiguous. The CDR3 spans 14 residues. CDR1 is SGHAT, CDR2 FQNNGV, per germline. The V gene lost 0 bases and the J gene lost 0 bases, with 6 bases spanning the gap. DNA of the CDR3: TGTGCCAGCAGCTTAGAAACCGGCTCCTACGAGCAGTACTTC. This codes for CASSLETGSYEQYF.

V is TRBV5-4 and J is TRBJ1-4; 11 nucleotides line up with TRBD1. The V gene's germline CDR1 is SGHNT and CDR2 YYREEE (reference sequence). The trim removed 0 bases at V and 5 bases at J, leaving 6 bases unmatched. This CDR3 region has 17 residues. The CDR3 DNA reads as TGTGCCAGCAGCTTGGCGGGACAGGGGGTGGTAAATGAAAAACTGTTTTTT. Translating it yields CASSLAGQGVVNEKLFF.

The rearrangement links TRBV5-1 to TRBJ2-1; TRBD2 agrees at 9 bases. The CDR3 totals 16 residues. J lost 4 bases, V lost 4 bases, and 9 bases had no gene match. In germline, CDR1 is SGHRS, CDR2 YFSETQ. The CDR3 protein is CASSPGISGSYNEQFF. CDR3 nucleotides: TGCGCCAGCAGCCCTGGGATTAGCGGGAGTTACAATGAGCAGTTCTTC.

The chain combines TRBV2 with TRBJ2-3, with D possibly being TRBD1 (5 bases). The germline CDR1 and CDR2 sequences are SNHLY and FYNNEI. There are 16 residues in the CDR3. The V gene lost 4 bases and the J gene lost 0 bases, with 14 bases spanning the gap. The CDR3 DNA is TGTGCCAGCAGTGCCCGTCCAGGGTTTAGCACAGATACGCAGTATTTT. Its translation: CASSARPGFSTDTQYF. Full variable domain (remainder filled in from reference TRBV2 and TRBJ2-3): EPEVTQTPSHQVTQMGQEVILRCVPISNHLYFYWYRQILGQKVEFLVSFYNNEISEKSEIFDDQFSVERPDGSNFTLKIRSTKLEDSAMYFCASSARPGFSTDTQYFGPGTRLTVL.

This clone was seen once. CDR3 DNA sequence: TGTGCCAGCAGCTTGCCCCCGGGCTCCTACAATGAGCAGTTCTTC. Its protein is CASSLPPGSYNEQFF. V and J are TRBV5-4 and TRBJ2-1; D call uncertain. This CDR3 comprises 15 residues. Germline CDR1 SGHNT, CDR2 YYREEE (reference sequence). V was clipped by 1 base and J by 0 bases, with 8 bases between them.

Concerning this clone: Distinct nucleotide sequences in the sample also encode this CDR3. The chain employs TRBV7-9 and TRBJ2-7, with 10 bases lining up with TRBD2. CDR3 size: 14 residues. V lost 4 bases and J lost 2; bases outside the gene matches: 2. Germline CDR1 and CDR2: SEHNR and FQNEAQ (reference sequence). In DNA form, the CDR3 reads TGTGCCAGCAGCTATGGACTAGCGGCCTACGAGCAGTACTTC. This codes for CASSYGLAAYEQYF.

The CDR3, as DNA: TGTGCCAGCAGGACCTTCGGCAACACTGAAGCTTTCTTT. This translates into CASRTFGNTEAFF. The genes are TRBV6-1 and TRBJ1-1, with D uncertain. This CDR3 comprises 13 residues. CDR1 is MNHNS, CDR2 SASEGT, per germline. V lost 6 bases to trimming and J lost 2 bases, with 10 bases between them.

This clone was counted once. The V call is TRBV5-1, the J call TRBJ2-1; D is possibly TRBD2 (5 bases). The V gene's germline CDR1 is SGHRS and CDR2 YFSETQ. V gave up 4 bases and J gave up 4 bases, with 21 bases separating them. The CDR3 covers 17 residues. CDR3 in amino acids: CASSHSGGPYQYNEQFF. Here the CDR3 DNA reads TGCGCCAGCAGCCACTCCGGCGGGCCCTACCAATACAATGAGCAGTTCTTC.

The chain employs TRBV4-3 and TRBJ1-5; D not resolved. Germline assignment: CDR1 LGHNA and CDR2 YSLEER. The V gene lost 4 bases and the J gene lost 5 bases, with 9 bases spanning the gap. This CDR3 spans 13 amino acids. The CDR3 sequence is CASSLRPDQPQHF. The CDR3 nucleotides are TGCGCCAGCAGCCTGAGGCCTGATCAGCCCCAGCATTTT.

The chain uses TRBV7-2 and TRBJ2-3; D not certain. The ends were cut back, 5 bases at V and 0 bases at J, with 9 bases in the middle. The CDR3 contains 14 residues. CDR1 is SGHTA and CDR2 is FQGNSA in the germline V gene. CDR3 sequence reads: CASSTQPSTDTQYF. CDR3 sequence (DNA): TGTGCCAGCAGCACTCAACCCAGCACAGATACGCAGTATTTT.

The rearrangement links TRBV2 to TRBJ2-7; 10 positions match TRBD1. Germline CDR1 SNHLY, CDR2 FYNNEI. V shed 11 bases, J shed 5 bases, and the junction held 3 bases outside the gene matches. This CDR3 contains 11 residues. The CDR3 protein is CAGTGVHEQYF. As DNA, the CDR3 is TGTGCCGGGACAGGGGTGCACGAGCAGTACTTC. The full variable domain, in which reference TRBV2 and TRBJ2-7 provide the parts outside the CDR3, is EPEVTQTPSHQVTQMGQEVILRCVPISNHLYFYWYRQILGQKVEFLVSFYNNEISEKSEIFDDQFSVERPDGSNFTLKIRSTKLEDSAMYFCAGTGVHEQYFGPGTRLTVT.

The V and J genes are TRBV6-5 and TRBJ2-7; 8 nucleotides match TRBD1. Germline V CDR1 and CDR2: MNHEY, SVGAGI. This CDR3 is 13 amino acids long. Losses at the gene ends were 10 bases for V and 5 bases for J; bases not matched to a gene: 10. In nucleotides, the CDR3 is TGTGCCAACCCGGGACAGGCCCTACACGAGCAGTACTTC. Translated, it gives CANPGQALHEQYF.

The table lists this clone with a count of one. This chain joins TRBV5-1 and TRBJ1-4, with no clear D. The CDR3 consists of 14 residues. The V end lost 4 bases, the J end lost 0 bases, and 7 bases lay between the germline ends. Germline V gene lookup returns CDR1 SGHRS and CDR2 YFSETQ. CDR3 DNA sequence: TGCGCCAGCAGCCCAGATGCAACTAATGAAAAACTGTTTTTT. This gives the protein CASSPDATNEKLFF.

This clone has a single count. This chain's CDR3 is CASSITGTKYTDTQYF. Here the CDR3 DNA reads TGTGCCAGTAGTATAACCGGGACAAAATACACAGATACGCAGTATTTT. The rearrangement links TRBV19 to TRBJ2-3, with D perhaps TRBD1 (6 bases). The V gene's germline CDR1 is LNHDA and CDR2 SQIVND (reference sequence). The CDR3 covers 16 residues. V gave up 2 bases and J gave up 2 bases, with 14 bases separating them.

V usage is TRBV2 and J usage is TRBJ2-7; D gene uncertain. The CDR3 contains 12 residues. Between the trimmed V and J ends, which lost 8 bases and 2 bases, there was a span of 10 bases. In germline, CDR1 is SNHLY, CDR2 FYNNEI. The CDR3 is CASSVLPYEQYF. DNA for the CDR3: TGTGCCAGCTCGGTCCTACCCTACGAGCAGTACTTC.

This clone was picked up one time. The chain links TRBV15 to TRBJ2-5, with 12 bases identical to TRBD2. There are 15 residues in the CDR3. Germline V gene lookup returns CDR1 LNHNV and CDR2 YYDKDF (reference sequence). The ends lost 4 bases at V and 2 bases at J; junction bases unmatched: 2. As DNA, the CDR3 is TGTGCCACCAGCAAGGGACTAGCGGGTCAAGAGACCCAGTACTTC. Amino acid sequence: CATSKGLAGQETQYF.

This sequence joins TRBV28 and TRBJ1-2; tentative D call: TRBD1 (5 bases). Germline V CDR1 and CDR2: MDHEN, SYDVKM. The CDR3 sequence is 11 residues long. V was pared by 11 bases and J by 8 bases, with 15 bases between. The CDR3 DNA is TGTGCCGGGCGGGTGGGGCAAGGCTACACCTTC. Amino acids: CAGRVGQGYTF.

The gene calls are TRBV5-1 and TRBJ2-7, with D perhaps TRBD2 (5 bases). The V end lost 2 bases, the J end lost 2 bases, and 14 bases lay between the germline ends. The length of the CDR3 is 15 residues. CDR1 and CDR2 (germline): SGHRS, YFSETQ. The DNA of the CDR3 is TGCGCCAGCAGCTTCTCCGGGATGGCGACCTACGAGCAGTACTTC. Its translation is CASSFSGMATYEQYF.

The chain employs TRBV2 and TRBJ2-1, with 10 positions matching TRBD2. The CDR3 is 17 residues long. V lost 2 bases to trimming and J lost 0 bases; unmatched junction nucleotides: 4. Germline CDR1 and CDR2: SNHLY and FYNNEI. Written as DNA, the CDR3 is TGTGCCAGCAGTGAAAGTAGCGGGAGGCCCTCCTACAATGAGCAGTTCTTC. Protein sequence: CASSESSGRPSYNEQFF. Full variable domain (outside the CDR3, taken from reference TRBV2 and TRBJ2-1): EPEVTQTPSHQVTQMGQEVILRCVPISNHLYFYWYRQILGQKVEFLVSFYNNEISEKSEIFDDQFSVERPDGSNFTLKIRSTKLEDSAMYFCASSESSGRPSYNEQFFGPGTRLTVL.

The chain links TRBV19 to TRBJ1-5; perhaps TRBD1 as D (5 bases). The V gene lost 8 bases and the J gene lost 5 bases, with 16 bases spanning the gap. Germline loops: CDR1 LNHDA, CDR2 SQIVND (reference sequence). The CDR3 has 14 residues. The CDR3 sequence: CASEPGRVYQPQHF. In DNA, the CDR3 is TGTGCCAGTGAGCCAGGGAGGGTCTATCAGCCCCAGCATTTT. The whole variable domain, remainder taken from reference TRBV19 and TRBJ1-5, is DGGITQSPKYLFRKEGQNVTLSCEQNLNHDAMYWYRQDPGQGLRLIYYSQIVNDFQKGDIAEGYSVSREKKESFPLTVTSAQKNPTAFYLCASEPGRVYQPQHFGDGTRLSIL.

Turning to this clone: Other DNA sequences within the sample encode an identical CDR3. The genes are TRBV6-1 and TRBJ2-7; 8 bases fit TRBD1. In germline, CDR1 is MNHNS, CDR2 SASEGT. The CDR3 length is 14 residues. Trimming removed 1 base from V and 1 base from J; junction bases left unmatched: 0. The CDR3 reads CASSEGQGSYEQYF. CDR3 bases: TGTGCCAGCAGTGAAGGACAGGGGTCCTACGAGCAGTACTTC.

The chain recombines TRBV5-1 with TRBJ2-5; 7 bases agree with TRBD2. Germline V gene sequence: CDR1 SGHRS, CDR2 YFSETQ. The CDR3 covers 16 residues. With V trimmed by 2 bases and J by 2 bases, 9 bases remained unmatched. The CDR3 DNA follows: TGCGCCAGCAGCTTACGGGGGGACGTTTTGCAAGAGACCCAGTACTTC. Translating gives CASSLRGDVLQETQYF.